The rows below give T cell receptor beta chains drawn from one sample of a study of T cells after yellow fever vaccination. One entry per CDR3 protein results from TCRdb running MiXCR on the 5' RACE reads. The table records approximately 600,000 distinct CDR3 sequences, about 12% of them present only once. Specimen: PBMCs, collected on the day of the yellow fever booster vaccination. The origin of the receptors is a man aged 25-45 years who received the YFV17D yellow fever vaccine. Each CDR3 is given with its conserved first and last residue. Each record gives: CDR3 protein, V gene, J gene.

CDR3: CASSLSGLSDTQYF; V: TRBV7-3; J: TRBJ2-3
CDR3: CASSLARAGGLYEQYF; V: TRBV7-8; J: TRBJ2-7
CDR3: CASSPDRAEGQPQHF; V: TRBV4-3; J: TRBJ1-5
CDR3: CASSSGQDLVGYTF; V: TRBV28; J: TRBJ1-2
CDR3: CATKDTTDTQYF; V: TRBV10-3; J: TRBJ2-3
CDR3: CASSSDYQTQYF; V: TRBV7-9; J: TRBJ2-5
CDR3: CASSLGAMGLLQETQYF; V: TRBV7-9; J: TRBJ2-5
CDR3: CSARDLATHSEAFF; V: TRBV20-1; J: TRBJ1-1
CDR3: CASRSEVSTGELFF; V: TRBV7-9; J: TRBJ2-2
CDR3: CASSSIRYEQYF; V: TRBV12-3/TRBV12-4; J: TRBJ2-7
CDR3: CSVAAGVGDTQYF; V: TRBV29-1; J: TRBJ2-3
CDR3: CASSPPGLAYNEQFF; V: TRBV7-9; J: TRBJ2-1
CDR3: CAISPGTSGELFF; V: TRBV10-3; J: TRBJ2-2
CDR3: CSVGTGVGANVLTF; V: TRBV29-1; J: TRBJ2-6
CDR3: CASSWGTGVDEQFF; V: TRBV7-9; J: TRBJ2-1
CDR3: CASSPWTGSYEETQYF; V: TRBV19; J: TRBJ2-5
CDR3: CSASSGFGGQGNEQYF; V: TRBV20-1; J: TRBJ2-7
CDR3: CASSQQQGRGAFF; V: TRBV4-3; J: TRBJ1-1
CDR3: CASSLVLGIGSRVRITEAFF; V: TRBV11-2; J: TRBJ1-1
CDR3: CASRSSEQYF; V: TRBV6-6; J: TRBJ2-7
CDR3: CASGQGPGEQFF; V: TRBV5-1; J: TRBJ2-1
CDR3: CASRLLAGAGEQFF; V: TRBV7-2; J: TRBJ2-1
CDR3: CASSWQTGDTQYF; V: TRBV27; J: TRBJ2-3
CDR3: CASSQRERAGGPGAEQFF; V: TRBV23-1; J: TRBJ2-1
CDR3: CSASVDGRYEQYF; V: TRBV20-1; J: TRBJ2-7
CDR3: CASVGFGASGDSYNEQFF; V: TRBV6-1; J: TRBJ2-1
CDR3: CASSSGHPYEQYF; V: TRBV7-2; J: TRBJ2-7
CDR3: CASSYQASNEQFF; V: TRBV6-2/TRBV6-3; J: TRBJ2-1
CDR3: CAWSEFMGNIQYF; V: TRBV30; J: TRBJ2-4
CDR3: CASSQIGGYTDTQYF; V: TRBV4-3; J: TRBJ2-3
CDR3: CASSALSGARYNEQFF; V: TRBV27; J: TRBJ2-1
CDR3: CASSLRASSQETQYF; V: TRBV5-1; J: TRBJ2-5
CDR3: CASSRTDLDEQFF; V: TRBV5-6; J: TRBJ2-1
CDR3: CASSEAGTGDTQYF; V: TRBV6-1; J: TRBJ2-3
CDR3: CASSFSRAVQETQYF; V: TRBV5-1; J: TRBJ2-5
CDR3: CASIRGEETQYF; V: TRBV7-9; J: TRBJ2-5
CDR3: CASSEGSWGLGEAFF; V: TRBV6-1; J: TRBJ1-1
CDR3: CASSQGPSGIAGELFF; V: TRBV3-1; J: TRBJ2-2